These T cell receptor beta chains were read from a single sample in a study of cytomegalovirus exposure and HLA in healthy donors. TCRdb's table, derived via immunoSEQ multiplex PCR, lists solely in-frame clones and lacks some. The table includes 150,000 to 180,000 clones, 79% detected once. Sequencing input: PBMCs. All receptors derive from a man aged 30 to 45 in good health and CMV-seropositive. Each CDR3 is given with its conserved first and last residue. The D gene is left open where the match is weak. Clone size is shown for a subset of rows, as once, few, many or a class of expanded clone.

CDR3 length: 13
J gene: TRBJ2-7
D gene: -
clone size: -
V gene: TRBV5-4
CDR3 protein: CASSVTGIREQYF
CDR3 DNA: TGTGCCAGCAGCGTCACGGGGATAAGGGAGCAGTACTTC

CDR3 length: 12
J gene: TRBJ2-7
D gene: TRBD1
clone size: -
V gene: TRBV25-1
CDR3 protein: CASVGDRRKQYF
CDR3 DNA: TGTGCCAGCGTGGGGGACAGAAGGAAGCAGTACTTC

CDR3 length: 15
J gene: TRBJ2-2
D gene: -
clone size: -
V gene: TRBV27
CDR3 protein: CASTLTVSNTGELFF
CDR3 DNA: TGTGCCAGCACCCTGACAGTTTCGAACACCGGGGAGCTGTTTTTT

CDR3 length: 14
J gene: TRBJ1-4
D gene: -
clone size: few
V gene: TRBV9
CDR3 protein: CASSRVKTNEKLFF
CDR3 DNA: TGTGCCAGCAGTCGAGTCAAAACTAATGAAAAACTGTTTTTT

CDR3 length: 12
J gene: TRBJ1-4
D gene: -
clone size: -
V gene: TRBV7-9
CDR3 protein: CSSSQGNEKLFF
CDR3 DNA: TGTTCCAGCAGCCAGGGAAATGAAAAACTGTTTTTT

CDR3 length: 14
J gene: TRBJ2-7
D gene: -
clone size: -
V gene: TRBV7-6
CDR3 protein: CASSQLGPGYEQYF
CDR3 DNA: TGTGCCAGCAGCCAGCTGGGCCCAGGCTACGAGCAGTACTTC

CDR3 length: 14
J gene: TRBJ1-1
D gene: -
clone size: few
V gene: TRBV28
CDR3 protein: CASSSTRGRTEAFF
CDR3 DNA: TGTGCCAGCAGTTCTACTCGGGGAAGGACTGAAGCTTTCTTT

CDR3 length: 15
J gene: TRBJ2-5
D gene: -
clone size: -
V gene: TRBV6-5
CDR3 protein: CASSYSLRYQETQYF
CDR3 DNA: TGTGCCAGCAGTTACTCTCTGCGGTACCAAGAGACCCAGTACTTC

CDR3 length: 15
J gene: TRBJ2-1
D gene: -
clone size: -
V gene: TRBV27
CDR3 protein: CASSFRTVSYNEQFF
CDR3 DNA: TGTGCCAGCAGTTTCCGGACAGTTTCCTACAATGAGCAGTTCTTC

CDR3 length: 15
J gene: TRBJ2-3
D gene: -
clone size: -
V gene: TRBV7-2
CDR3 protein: CASSPSLVGTDTQYF
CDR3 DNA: TGTGCCAGCAGCCCTTCTCTAGTGGGCACAGATACGCAGTATTTT

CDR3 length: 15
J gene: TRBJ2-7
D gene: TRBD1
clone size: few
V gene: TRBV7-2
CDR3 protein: CASSPPGQGTYEQYF
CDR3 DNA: TGTGCCAGCAGCCCGCCGGGACAGGGAACCTACGAGCAGTACTTC

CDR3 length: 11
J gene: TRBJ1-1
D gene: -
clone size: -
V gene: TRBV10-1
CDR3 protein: CASSQGTEAFF
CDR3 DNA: TGCGCCAGCAGTCAGGGGACTGAAGCTTTCTTT

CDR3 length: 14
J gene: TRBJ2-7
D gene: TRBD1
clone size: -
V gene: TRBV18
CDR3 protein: CASSPTGQNYEQYF
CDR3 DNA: TGTGCCAGCTCACCTACGGGACAGAACTACGAGCAGTACTTC

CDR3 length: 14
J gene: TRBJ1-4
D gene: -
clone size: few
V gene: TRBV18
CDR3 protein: CASSPQGINEKLFF
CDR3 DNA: TGTGCCAGCTCTCCCCAGGGGATCAATGAAAAACTGTTTTTT

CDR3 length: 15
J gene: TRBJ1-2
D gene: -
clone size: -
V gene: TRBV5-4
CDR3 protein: CASSLTPDSAYGYTF
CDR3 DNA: TGTGCCAGCAGCTTGACGCCGGACAGCGCCTATGGCTACACCTTC

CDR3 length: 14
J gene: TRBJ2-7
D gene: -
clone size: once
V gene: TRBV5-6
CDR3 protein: CASSFASRSYEQYF
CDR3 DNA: TGTGCCAGCAGCTTCGCATCGCGATCCTACGAGCAGTACTTC

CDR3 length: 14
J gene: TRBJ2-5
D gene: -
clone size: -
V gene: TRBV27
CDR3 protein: CASSSSRNLETQYF
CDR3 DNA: TGTGCCAGCAGTTCCTCGCGGAATCTGGAGACCCAGTACTTC

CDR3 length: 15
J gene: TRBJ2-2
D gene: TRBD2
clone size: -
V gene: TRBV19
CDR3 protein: CASIREGVYTGELFF
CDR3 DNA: TGTGCCAGTATCAGGGAGGGTGTGTACACCGGGGAGCTGTTTTTT

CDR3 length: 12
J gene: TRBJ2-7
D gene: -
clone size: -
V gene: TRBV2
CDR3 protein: CASRKGTYEQYF
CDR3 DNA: TGTGCCAGCAGAAAGGGGACCTACGAGCAGTACTTC

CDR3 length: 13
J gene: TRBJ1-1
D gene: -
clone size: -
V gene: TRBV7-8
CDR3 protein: CASSFTGSTEAFF
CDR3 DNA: TGTGCCAGCAGCTTTACAGGGAGTACTGAAGCTTTCTTT

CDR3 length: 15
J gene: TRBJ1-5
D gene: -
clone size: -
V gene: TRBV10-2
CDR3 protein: CATADSGTGNQPQHF
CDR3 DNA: TGCGCCACCGCCGACAGCGGTACAGGGAATCAGCCCCAGCATTTT

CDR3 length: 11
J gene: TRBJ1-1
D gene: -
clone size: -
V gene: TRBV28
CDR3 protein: CASSFGTEAFF
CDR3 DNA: TGTGCCAGCAGTTTCGGGACTGAAGCTTTCTTT

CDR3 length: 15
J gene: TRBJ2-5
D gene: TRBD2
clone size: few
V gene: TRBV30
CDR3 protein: CAWRKTSGGRETQYF
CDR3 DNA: TGTGCCTGGAGAAAGACTAGCGGGGGGCGGGAGACCCAGTACTTC

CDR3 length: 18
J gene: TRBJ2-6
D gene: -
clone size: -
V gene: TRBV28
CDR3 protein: CASSSSGTWGPGANVLTF
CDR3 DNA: TGTGCCAGCAGTTCCTCCGGGACATGGGGTCCTGGGGCCAACGTCCTGACTTTC

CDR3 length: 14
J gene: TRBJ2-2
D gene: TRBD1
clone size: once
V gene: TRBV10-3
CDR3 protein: CAISRTGDTGELFF
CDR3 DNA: TGTGCCATCAGTAGGACAGGAGACACCGGGGAGCTGTTTTTT

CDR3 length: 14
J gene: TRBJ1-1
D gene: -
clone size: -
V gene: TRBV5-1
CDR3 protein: CASSLGEGNTEAFF
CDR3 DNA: TGCGCCAGCAGCTTGGGCGAGGGGAACACTGAAGCTTTCTTT

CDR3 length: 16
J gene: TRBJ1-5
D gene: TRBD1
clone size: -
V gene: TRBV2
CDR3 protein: CASSEKDRGGNQPQHF
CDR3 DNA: TGTGCCAGCAGTGAAAAGGACAGGGGGGGAAATCAGCCCCAGCATTTT

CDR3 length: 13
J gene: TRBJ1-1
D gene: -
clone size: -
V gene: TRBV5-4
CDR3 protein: CASSPPGNTEAFF
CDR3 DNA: TGTGCCAGCAGCCCCCCCGGGAACACTGAAGCTTTCTTT

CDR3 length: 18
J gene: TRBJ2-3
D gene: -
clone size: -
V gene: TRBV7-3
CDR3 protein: CASSAYPGGAGERDTQYF
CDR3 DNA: TGTGCCAGCAGCGCCTACCCAGGGGGAGCGGGAGAGAGAGATACGCAGTATTTT

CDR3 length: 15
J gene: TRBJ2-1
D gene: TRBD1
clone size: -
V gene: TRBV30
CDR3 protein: CAWSGPRQGYNEQFF
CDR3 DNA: TGTGCCTGGAGTGGTCCGAGACAGGGCTACAATGAGCAGTTCTTC

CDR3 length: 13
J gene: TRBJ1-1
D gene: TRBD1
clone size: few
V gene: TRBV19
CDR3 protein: CASSIGTGTEAFF
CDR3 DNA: TGTGCCAGTAGTATAGGGACAGGGACTGAAGCTTTCTTT

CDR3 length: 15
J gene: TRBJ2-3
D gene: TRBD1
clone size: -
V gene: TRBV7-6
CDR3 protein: CASSLGTGGADTQYF
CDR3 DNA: TGTGCCAGCAGCTTAGGGACAGGGGGGGCGGATACGCAGTATTTT

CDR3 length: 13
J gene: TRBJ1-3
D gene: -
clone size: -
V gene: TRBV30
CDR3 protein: CAWNTGSGNTIYF
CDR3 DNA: TGTGCCTGGAACACAGGCTCTGGAAACACCATATATTTT

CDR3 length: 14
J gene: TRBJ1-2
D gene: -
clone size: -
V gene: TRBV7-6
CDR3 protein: CASSLVPAEINYTF
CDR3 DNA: TGTGCCAGCAGCTTAGTTCCGGCGGAAATCAACTACACCTTC

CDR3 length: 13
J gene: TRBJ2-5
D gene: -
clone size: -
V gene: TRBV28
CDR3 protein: CASSPPLQETQYF
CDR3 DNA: TGTGCCAGCAGTCCCCCCCTGCAAGAGACCCAGTACTTC

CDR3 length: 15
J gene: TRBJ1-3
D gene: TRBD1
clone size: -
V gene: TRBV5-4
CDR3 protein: CAISSRGTDGNTIYF
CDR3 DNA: TGTGCCATCTCATCCCGGGGGACAGATGGAAACACCATATATTTT

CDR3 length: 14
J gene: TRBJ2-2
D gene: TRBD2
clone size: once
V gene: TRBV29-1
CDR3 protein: CSGLGLALGGELFF
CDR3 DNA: TGCAGCGGTTTGGGACTAGCGTTGGGCGGGGAGCTGTTTTTT

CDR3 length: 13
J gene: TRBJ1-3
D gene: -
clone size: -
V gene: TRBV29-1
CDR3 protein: CSVGDRTGNTIYF
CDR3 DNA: TGCAGCGTGGGAGACAGGACCGGAAACACCATATATTTT

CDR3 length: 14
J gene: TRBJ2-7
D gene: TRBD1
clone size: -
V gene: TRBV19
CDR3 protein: CASSMGGTGSEQYF
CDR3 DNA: TGTGCCAGTAGTATGGGAGGGACAGGGTCCGAGCAGTACTTC

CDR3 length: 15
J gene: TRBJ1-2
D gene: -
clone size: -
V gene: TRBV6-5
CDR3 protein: CASSYGVRVQGGYTF
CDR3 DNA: TGTGCCAGCAGTTACGGAGTCAGGGTACAAGGAGGCTACACCTTC